This T cell receptor (beta chain) was captured by sequencing in a study of T-cell reconstitution after alpha-beta-depleted transplantation in children. Findings and caveats of the study: Expanded graft clones, several hundred of them, were reportedly the source of alpha-beta T cells about two months after transplant. Recipient T cells and thymic progenitors that survived gave rise to the high TCRbeta diversity observed at day 60 in some patients. T-cell counts and diversity at one year following transplant were attributed mainly to newly produced T cells.

Germline loops: CDR1 MNHEY, CDR2 SVGAGI. Trimming left V 8 bases short and J 5 bases short, with 11 bases between. CDR3 length equals 12 residues. The sample holds a few counts of this clonotype. No antigen is known for it. As it was prepared, the TCRbeta library received unique molecular identifiers. Each CDR3 protein is one row after TCRdb ran MiXCR on the PCR reads. This table has some 260,000 distinct CDR3 sequences, about 24% appearing once. The sample in question was PBMCs, mostly from graft donor cells, obtained 360 days after TCRalphabeta/CD19-depleted stem cell transplant. This rearrangement joins TRBV6-5 to TRBJ2-3; D call uncertain. The clonotype originates from a female patient aged 2-15 years who had a stem cell transplant for congenital amegakaryocytic thrombocytopenia, so the T cells may come from the graft donor. CDR3 coding DNA: TGTGCCAGCGCGTCGGATGGAGATACGCAGTATTTT. The encoded protein is CASASDGDTQYF.